Below are 5 T cell receptor beta chains sequenced from a single sample in a study of graft-versus-host responses after intestinal transplantation. TCRdb keeps only in-frame clones here, not all; method: immunoSEQ multiplex PCR. The sample includes approximately 54,000 clones, roughly nine tenths seen only once; the top ten take 5% to 7%. The input for sequencing was PBMCs, taken roughly 95 weeks after intestinal transplant. The source of these receptors is a human patient who received an intestinal transplant, so some T cells may come from the graft donor.

CDR3: CASSYGSEPYEQYF. As DNA, the CDR3 is TGTGCCAGCAGTTATGGATCCGAACCCTACGAGCAGTACTTC. This chain links TRBV6-6 with TRBJ2-7; D uncertain. Trimming removed 3 bases from V and 2 bases from J, with 11 bases in between. Germline lookup yields CDR1 MNHNY and CDR2 SVGAGI (reference sequence). The CDR3 is 14 amino acids.

The genes are TRBV5-6 and TRBJ2-1; the D is unclear. V lost 2 bases and J 6 bases, leaving 12 bases between the germline ends. Germline V gives CDR1 SGHDT, CDR2 YYEEEE. There are 14 residues in the CDR3. The CDR3 sequence is CASSFSRASNEQFF. DNA for the CDR3: TGTGCCAGCAGCTTTTCTCGGGCCAGCAATGAGCAGTTCTTC.

This clone has a single count. V gene TRBV9 combines with J gene TRBJ2-2; D is unresolved. CDR1 SGDLS and CDR2 YYNGEE come from the germline V gene. CDR3 size: 11 residues. Deletions cut 4 bases from V and 4 bases from J, with 2 bases between. CDR3 in amino acids: CASSTTGELFF. The CDR3 DNA is TGTGCCAGCAGCACCACCGGGGAGCTGTTTTTT.

This chain joins TRBV5-1 and TRBJ1-2; the match to TRBD1 covers 7 bases. Germline V gives CDR1 SGHRS, CDR2 YFSETQ. CDR3 length: 14 amino acids. Trimming removed 0 bases from V and 4 bases from J; junction bases left unmatched: 3. CDR3 in DNA: TGCGCCAGCAGCTTGGGGACAGGTCTCTATGGCTACACCTTC. Translation: CASSLGTGLYGYTF.

The V gene is TRBV6-5, the J gene TRBJ2-5, with D uncertain. Trimming removed 2 bases at V and 5 bases at J, with 12 bases between. This CDR3 has 14 amino acids. Germline V gives CDR1 MNHEY, CDR2 SVGAGI. The chain's CDR3 is CASSYTRHSETQYF. CDR3 in DNA: TGTGCCAGCAGTTACACGAGGCATTCGGAGACCCAGTACTTC.